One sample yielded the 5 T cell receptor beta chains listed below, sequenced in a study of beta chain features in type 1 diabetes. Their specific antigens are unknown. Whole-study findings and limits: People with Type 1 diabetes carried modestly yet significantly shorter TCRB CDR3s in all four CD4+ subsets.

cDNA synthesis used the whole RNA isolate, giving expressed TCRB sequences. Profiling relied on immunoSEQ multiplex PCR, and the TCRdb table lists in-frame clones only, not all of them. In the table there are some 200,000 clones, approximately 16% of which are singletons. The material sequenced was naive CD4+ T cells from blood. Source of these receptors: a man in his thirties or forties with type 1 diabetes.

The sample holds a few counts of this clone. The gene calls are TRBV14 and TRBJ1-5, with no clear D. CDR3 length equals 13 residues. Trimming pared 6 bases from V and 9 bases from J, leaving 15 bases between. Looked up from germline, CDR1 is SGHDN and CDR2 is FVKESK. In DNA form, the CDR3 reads TGTGCCAGCAGTGCTGCCCTGGCTGGGCCCCAGCATTTT. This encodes CASSAALAGPQHF.

CDR3 in DNA: TGTGCCAGCAGTGCGTATGGTGATCAGTTCTTC. The encoded protein is CASSAYGDQFF. The gene calls are TRBV25-1 and TRBJ2-1; no definite D call. CDR3 length: 11 amino acids. V shed 4 bases and J shed 13 bases, with 11 bases lying between them. The germline V gene has CDR1 MGHDK and CDR2 SYGVNS.

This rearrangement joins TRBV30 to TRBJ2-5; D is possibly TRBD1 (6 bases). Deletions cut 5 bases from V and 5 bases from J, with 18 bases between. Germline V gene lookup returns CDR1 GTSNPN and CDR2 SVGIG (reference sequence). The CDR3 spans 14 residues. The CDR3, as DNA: TGTGCCTGGCGCCCATCAGGGGCCCGGGAGACCCAGTACTTC. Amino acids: CAWRPSGARETQYF.

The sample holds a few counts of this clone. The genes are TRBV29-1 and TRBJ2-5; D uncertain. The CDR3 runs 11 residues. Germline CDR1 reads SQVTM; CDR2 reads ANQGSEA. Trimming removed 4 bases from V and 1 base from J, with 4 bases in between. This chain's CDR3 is CSVGFQETQYF. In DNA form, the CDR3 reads TGCAGCGTTGGCTTCCAAGAGACCCAGTACTTC.

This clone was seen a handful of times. The DNA for the CDR3 is TGTGCCAGCAGTGGGGAGACTAGCGGGACCCCACCCCGCTCCTACAATGAGCAGTTCTTC. It specifies CASSGETSGTPPRSYNEQFF. The chain employs TRBV27 and TRBJ2-1; 11 bases fit TRBD2. Per the germline V gene, CDR1 is MNHEY and CDR2 is SMNVEV (reference sequence). The CDR3 consists of 20 residues. Trimming cost V 5 bases and J 0 bases; bases outside gene matches: 15.